The table lists the clone carrying this T cell receptor (beta chain) with a few counts. Alongside a J-beta primer mix, a sample-barcoded 5' primer served in a second PCR lasting roughly 7 to 11 cycles. TCRdb reprocessed the 5' RACE reads with MiXCR, giving one entry per CDR3 protein. Counted here are 800,000 or so distinct CDR3 sequences, about 59% occurring once; the ten biggest clones make up around a quarter. The sample belongs to a study of blood T cells in healthy people across ages. Germline CDR1 and CDR2: DFQATT and SNEGSKA (reference sequence). Trimming shortened V by 6 bases and J by 2 bases, and 17 bases separated the two germline ends. The CDR3 spans 14 residues.

This TCR came from a man aged 25 to 40 in good health. Input material: blood. The chain combines TRBV20-1 with TRBJ2-7; tentatively, D is TRBD2 (5 bases). The CDR3 reads CSALGLTMTYEQYF. CDR3 DNA sequence: TGCAGTGCCCTCGGGCTGACTATGACCTACGAGCAGTACTTC.